This TCR beta chain was obtained from a study of CD8 T cells in Susac syndrome. Germline-derived CDR1 and CDR2 are LGHDT and YNNKEL (reference sequence). CDR3 length: 14 residues. Trimming removed 5 bases at V and 5 bases at J, with 13 bases between. This clonotype was counted a single time. It was healthy donors who served as the controls, matched for age and sex. FACS enriched CD8+ TEMRA cells, while bulk CD8+ and CD4+ were negatively isolated. Random hexamers served to reverse transcribe about 0.5 to 1 ug RNA. Across 54 Vbeta and 13 Jbeta, TCR beta CDR3 was amplified with immunoSEQ multiplex PCR. TCRdb reanalysed the immunoSEQ multiplex PCR reads using MiXCR and keeps one entry per CDR3 protein. The sample records more than 95,000 distinct CDR3 sequences, around 94% being singletons.

The J gene is TRBJ2-1, the V gene TRBV3-1; D is unclear. This sequence was found in a human donor in good health. The specimen sequenced was CD4+ T cells from PBMCs. The CDR3 reads CASSLMVRDNEQFF. The DNA for the CDR3 is TGTGCCAGCAGCTTGATGGTCCGGGACAATGAGCAGTTCTTC.